This T cell receptor beta chain was sequenced for a study of beta chain features in type 1 diabetes. Findings of the study overall: Type 1 diabetes patients had moderately but significantly shorter TCRB CDR3s in all four CD4+ subsets. Small HLA sub-analyses could not settle whether HLA shapes TCRB rearrangement.

Every participating donor gave one draw, a heparinised blood sample averaging roughly 100 mL. Markers CD45RO/CCR7/CD25/CD127/CD95/CD27 served to sort CD4+ naive, central memory, regulatory and stem cell-like memory cells. Sorted cells reached over 95% purity in every population. Reverse transcribing all isolated RNA meant expressed TCRB transcripts were sequenced. Repertoires were generated with immunoSEQ multiplex PCR, while TCRdb's copy carries only in-frame clones and drops some. The sample yields over 200,000 clones, about a tenth seen once. Worth noting for this clone: What it binds is unknown.

The CDR3 loop spans 14 amino acids. CDR1 and CDR2 (germline): SEHNR, FQNEAQ (reference sequence). Trimming cost V 3 bases and J 4 bases; bases outside gene matches: 4. This TCR was sampled from a man aged 30 to 45 with type 1 diabetes. The J gene is TRBJ1-1, the V gene TRBV7-9; 8 bases are shared with TRBD1. Sequenced: naive CD4+ T cells from blood. DNA for the CDR3: TGTGCCAGCAGCTTTCAGGGGGCGGCCACTGAAGCTTTCTTT. It codes for CASSFQGAATEAFF. Using reference TRBV7-9 and TRBJ1-1 for the parts outside the CDR3, the full variable domain is DTGVSQNPRHKITKRGQNVTFRCDPISEHNRLYWYRQTLGQGPEFLTYFQNEAQLEKSRLLSDRFSAERPKGSFSTLEIQRTEQGDSAMYLCASSFQGAATEAFFGQGTRLTVV.